The rows below give T cell receptor beta chains drawn from one sample of a study of blood T cell repertoires in COVID-19. Measured with immunoSEQ multiplex PCR; TCRdb has only the in-frame clones, and not every one. The data show 260,000 or so clones, with 88% seen just once and approximately 0.7% held by the top ten. The sequenced sample consisted of peripheral blood. Receptors were obtained from a human donor in a cohort sampled during active COVID-19. Both conserved end residues are part of each CDR3. Fields, in order: clone size, J gene, V gene, D gene, CDR3 DNA, CDR3 protein. The D gene is left open where the match is weak. Size tells how often a clone was seen (once, few, many) or the class of an expanded clone, and some rows leave it out.

abundance: -
j_gene: TRBJ2-6
v_gene: TRBV4-1
d_gene: TRBD2
CDR3nt: TGCGCCAGCAGCCAAGATCAAGAAGCGGGAGTTGGTGGGGCCAACGTCCTGACTTTC
CDR3aa: CASSQDQEAGVGGANVLTF

abundance: -
j_gene: TRBJ1-1
v_gene: TRBV11-2
d_gene: TRBD1
CDR3nt: TGTGCCAGCAGCACCTGGACAGGACTGAACACTGAAGCTTTCTTT
CDR3aa: CASSTWTGLNTEAFF

abundance: -
j_gene: TRBJ2-7
v_gene: TRBV6-2/TRBV6-3
d_gene: TRBD1
CDR3nt: TGTGCCAGCAGTTACTCGAAGGACAGGGTGGGGTCCGAGCAGTACTTC
CDR3aa: CASSYSKDRVGSEQYF

abundance: -
j_gene: TRBJ2-7
v_gene: TRBV27
d_gene: -
CDR3nt: TGTGCCAGCAGTCCCGGACAGCCAAGGGTTCATGAGGGCTACGAGCAGTACTTC
CDR3aa: CASSPGQPRVHEGYEQYF

abundance: -
j_gene: TRBJ2-1
v_gene: TRBV3-1/TRBV3-2
d_gene: TRBD1
CDR3nt: TGTGCCAGCAGCCAACAACAGGGGGACAATGAGCAGTTCTTC
CDR3aa: CASSQQQGDNEQFF

abundance: -
j_gene: TRBJ1-2
v_gene: TRBV4-2
d_gene: -
CDR3nt: TGTGCCAGCAGCCCCGACAGCTTCTATGGCTACACCTTC
CDR3aa: CASSPDSFYGYTF

abundance: -
j_gene: TRBJ2-5
v_gene: TRBV18
d_gene: -
CDR3nt: TGTGCCAGCTCGCGGGACAGATCTACCCAAGAGACCCAGTACTTC
CDR3aa: CASSRDRSTQETQYF

abundance: -
j_gene: TRBJ2-7
v_gene: TRBV2
d_gene: TRBD2
CDR3nt: TGTGCCAGCAGGGGCGGGAGTGGGTTCAACGAGCAGTACTTC
CDR3aa: CASRGGSGFNEQYF

abundance: -
j_gene: TRBJ1-1
v_gene: TRBV7-2
d_gene: -
CDR3nt: TGTGCCAGCAGCATACTACGGCCGAATGGGGCCACTGAAGCTTTCTTT
CDR3aa: CASSILRPNGATEAFF

abundance: -
j_gene: TRBJ1-3
v_gene: TRBV30
d_gene: -
CDR3nt: TGTGCCTGGAGTGTTGGGTTAGGGGGCACCATATATTTT
CDR3aa: CAWSVGLGGTIYF

abundance: -
j_gene: TRBJ1-1
v_gene: TRBV27
d_gene: TRBD1
CDR3nt: TGTGCCAGCAGTTTTGGGGCCGTCCCAGGGGGGAACACTGAAGCTTTCTTT
CDR3aa: CASSFGAVPGGNTEAFF

abundance: -
j_gene: TRBJ1-6
v_gene: TRBV5-6
d_gene: TRBD1
CDR3nt: TGTGCCAGCAGCACCGGACAGGGGGCTTCACCCCTCCACTTT
CDR3aa: CASSTGQGASPLHF

abundance: -
j_gene: TRBJ1-1
v_gene: TRBV5-4
d_gene: -
CDR3nt: TGTGCCAGCAGCGGCCTTTCGACCCAGCTCGGGGAAGTGAACACTGAAGCTTTCTTT
CDR3aa: CASSGLSTQLGEVNTEAFF

abundance: -
j_gene: TRBJ1-1
v_gene: TRBV25-1
d_gene: TRBD1
CDR3nt: TGTGCCAGCAGTGAAGGGACAGGGGCCATGAACACTGAAGCTTTCTTT
CDR3aa: CASSEGTGAMNTEAFF

abundance: -
j_gene: TRBJ2-1
v_gene: TRBV5-1
d_gene: -
CDR3nt: TGCGCCAGCACCGAGGCTAGCGTCTACAATGAGCAGTTCTTC
CDR3aa: CASTEASVYNEQFF

abundance: -
j_gene: TRBJ2-7
v_gene: TRBV2
d_gene: TRBD2
CDR3nt: TGTGCCAGCAGTGTTGGGACTAGCGGGGTCGAGCAGTACTTC
CDR3aa: CASSVGTSGVEQYF

abundance: once
j_gene: TRBJ2-3
v_gene: TRBV30
d_gene: -
CDR3nt: TGTGCCTGGAGTGTAGGGGGGGAGACAGATACGCAGTATTTT
CDR3aa: CAWSVGGETDTQYF

abundance: -
j_gene: TRBJ2-4
v_gene: TRBV9
d_gene: TRBD1
CDR3nt: TGTGCCAGCAGCGTAGATGGGACAGGGGAGAACATTCAGTACTTC
CDR3aa: CASSVDGTGENIQYF

abundance: -
j_gene: TRBJ1-2
v_gene: TRBV28
d_gene: -
CDR3nt: TGTGCCAGCAGGGCAGTGGGCTCATATGGCTACACCTTC
CDR3aa: CASRAVGSYGYTF

abundance: -
j_gene: TRBJ1-3
v_gene: TRBV18
d_gene: -
CDR3nt: TGTGCCAGCTCACCACCTGTCGTAACTGGAAACACCATATATTTT
CDR3aa: CASSPPVVTGNTIYF

abundance: -
j_gene: TRBJ1-1
v_gene: TRBV28
d_gene: -
CDR3nt: TGTGCCAGCAGTTTTAAGTCCTACGGGTTCTTT
CDR3aa: CASSFKSYGFF

abundance: -
j_gene: TRBJ1-1
v_gene: TRBV19
d_gene: TRBD1
CDR3nt: TGTGCCAGTAGTTTGGACAGGTCCCAATCCCTCCGGGCTTTCTTT
CDR3aa: CASSLDRSQSLRAFF

abundance: -
j_gene: TRBJ1-4
v_gene: TRBV28
d_gene: -
CDR3nt: TGTGCCAGCAGGAGCCGCGGTGGCGATAATGAAAAACTGTTTTTT
CDR3aa: CASRSRGGDNEKLFF

abundance: few
j_gene: TRBJ1-1
v_gene: TRBV20-1
d_gene: -
CDR3nt: TGCAGTGCCCGAGTCCTCACTGAAGCTTTCTTT
CDR3aa: CSARVLTEAFF

abundance: -
j_gene: TRBJ2-5
v_gene: TRBV30
d_gene: TRBD1
CDR3nt: TGTGCGTGTCTACCCAAAGGGGGCGGGGAGACCCAGTACTTC
CDR3aa: CACLPKGGGETQYF

abundance: -
j_gene: TRBJ1-3
v_gene: TRBV30
d_gene: -
CDR3nt: TGTGCCTGGAGTACAGAAAGCTCTGGAAACACCATATATTTT
CDR3aa: CAWSTESSGNTIYF

abundance: -
j_gene: TRBJ1-2
v_gene: TRBV2
d_gene: -
CDR3nt: TGTGCCAGCAGTGGATCCTCACTATTAGATGGCTACACCTTC
CDR3aa: CASSGSSLLDGYTF